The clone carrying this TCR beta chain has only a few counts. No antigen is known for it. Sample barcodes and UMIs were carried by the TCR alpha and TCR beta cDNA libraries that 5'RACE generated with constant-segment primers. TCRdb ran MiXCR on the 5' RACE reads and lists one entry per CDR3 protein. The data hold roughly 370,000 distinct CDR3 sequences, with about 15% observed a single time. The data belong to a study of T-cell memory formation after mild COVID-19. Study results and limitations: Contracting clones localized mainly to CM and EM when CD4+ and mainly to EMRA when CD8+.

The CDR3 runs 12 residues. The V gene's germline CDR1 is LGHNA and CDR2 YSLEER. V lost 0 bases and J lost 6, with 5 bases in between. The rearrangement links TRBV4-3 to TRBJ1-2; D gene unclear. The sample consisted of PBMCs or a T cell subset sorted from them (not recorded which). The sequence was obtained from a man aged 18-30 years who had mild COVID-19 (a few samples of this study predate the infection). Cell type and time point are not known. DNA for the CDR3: TGCGCCAGCAGCCAAGATAAACATGGCTACACCTTC. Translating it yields CASSQDKHGYTF.